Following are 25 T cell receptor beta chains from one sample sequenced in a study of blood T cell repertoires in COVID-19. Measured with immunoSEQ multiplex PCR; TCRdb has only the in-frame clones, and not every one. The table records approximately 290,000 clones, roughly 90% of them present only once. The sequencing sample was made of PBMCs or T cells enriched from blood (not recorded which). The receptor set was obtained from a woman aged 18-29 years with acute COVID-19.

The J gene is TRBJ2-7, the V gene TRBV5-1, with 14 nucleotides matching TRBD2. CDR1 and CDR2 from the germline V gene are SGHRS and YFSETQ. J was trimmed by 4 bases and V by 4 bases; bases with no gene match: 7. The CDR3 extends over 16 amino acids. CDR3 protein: CASSLGTSGSMYEQYF. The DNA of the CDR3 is TGCGCCAGCAGCCTAGGGACTAGCGGGAGTATGTACGAGCAGTACTTC.

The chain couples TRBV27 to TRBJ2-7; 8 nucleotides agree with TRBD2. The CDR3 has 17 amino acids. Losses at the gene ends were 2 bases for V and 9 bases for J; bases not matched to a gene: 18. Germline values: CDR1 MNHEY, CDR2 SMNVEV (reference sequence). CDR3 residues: CASSLQYRSGMAPLQYF. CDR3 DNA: TGTGCCAGCAGTTTACAATACCGTAGCGGGATGGCCCCGCTGCAGTACTTC.

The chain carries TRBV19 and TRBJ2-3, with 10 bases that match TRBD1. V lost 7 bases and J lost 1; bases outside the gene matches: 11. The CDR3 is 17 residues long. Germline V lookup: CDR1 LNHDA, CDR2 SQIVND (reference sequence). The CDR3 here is CASNHRRDRGGTDTQYF. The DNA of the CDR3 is TGTGCCAGTAACCATAGGAGGGACAGGGGTGGCACAGATACGCAGTATTTT.

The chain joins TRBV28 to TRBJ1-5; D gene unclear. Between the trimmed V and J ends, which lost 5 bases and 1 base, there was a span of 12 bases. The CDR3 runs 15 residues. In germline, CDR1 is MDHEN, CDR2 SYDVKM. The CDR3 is CASSPSSGSNQPQHF. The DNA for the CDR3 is TGTGCCAGCAGTCCCTCTTCAGGAAGCAATCAGCCCCAGCATTTT.

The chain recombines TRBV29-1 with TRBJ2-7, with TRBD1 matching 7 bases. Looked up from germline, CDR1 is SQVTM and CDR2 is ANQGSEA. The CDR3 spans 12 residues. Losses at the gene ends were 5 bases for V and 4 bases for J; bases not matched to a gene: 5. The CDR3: CSVTGQAYEQYF. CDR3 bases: TGCAGCGTTACCGGACAGGCTTACGAGCAGTACTTC.

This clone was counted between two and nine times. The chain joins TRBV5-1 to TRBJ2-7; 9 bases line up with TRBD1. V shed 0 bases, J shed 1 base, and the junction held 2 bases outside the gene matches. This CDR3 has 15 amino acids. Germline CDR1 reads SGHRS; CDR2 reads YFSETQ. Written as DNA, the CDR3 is TGCGCCAGCAGCTTGGTCGGACAGGGGTCCTACGAGCAGTACTTC. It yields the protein CASSLVGQGSYEQYF.

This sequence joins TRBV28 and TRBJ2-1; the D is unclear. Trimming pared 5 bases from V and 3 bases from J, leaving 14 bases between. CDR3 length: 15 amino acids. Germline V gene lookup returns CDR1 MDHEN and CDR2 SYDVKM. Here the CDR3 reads CASSRSLRLYNEQFF. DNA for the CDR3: TGTGCCAGCAGTCGCAGCCTAAGACTCTACAATGAGCAGTTCTTC.

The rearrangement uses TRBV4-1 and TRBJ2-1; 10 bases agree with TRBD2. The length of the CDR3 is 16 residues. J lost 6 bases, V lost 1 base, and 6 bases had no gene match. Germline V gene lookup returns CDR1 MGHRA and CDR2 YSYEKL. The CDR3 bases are TGCGCCAGCAGCCAAGGGCCTAGCGGGAGTCCCAATGAGCAGTTCTTC. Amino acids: CASSQGPSGSPNEQFF.

CDR3 in amino acids: CASSLADRGYNGYTF. In nucleotides, the CDR3 is TGTGCCAGCAGCTTAGCGGACAGGGGGTATAATGGCTACACCTTC. J is TRBJ1-2 and V is TRBV7-9, with 10 bases identical to TRBD1. The germline V gene has CDR1 SEHNR and CDR2 FQNEAQ (reference sequence). This CDR3 comprises 15 residues. V gave up 0 bases and J gave up 6 bases; unmatched junction bases: 4.

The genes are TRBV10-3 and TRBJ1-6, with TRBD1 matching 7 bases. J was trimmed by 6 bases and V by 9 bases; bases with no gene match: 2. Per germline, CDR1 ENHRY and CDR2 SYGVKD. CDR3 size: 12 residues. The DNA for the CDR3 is TGTGCCATTGGGACAGTTAATTCACCCCTCCACTTT. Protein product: CAIGTVNSPLHF.

CDR3 residues: CASSAGGRGGPEAFF. As DNA, the CDR3 is TGTGCCAGCTCTGCGGGTGGGCGCGGAGGCCCTGAAGCTTTCTTT. The gene calls are TRBV18 and TRBJ1-1; D not resolved. This CDR3 is 15 amino acids long. Trimming stripped 6 bases from V and 6 bases from J, with 20 bases between. CDR1 and CDR2 (germline): KGHSH, LQKENI.

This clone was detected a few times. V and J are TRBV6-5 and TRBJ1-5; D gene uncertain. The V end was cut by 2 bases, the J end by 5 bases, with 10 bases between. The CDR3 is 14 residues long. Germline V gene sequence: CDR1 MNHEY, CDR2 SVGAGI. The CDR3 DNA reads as TGTGCCAGCAGTTACAGACCCGGGGATCAGCCCCAGCATTTT. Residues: CASSYRPGDQPQHF.

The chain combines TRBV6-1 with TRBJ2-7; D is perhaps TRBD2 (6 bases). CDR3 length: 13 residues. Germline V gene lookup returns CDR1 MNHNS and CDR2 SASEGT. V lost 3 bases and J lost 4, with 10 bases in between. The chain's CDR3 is CASSEGLAYEQYF. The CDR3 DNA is TGTGCCAGCAGTGAGGGGCTAGCGTACGAGCAGTACTTC.

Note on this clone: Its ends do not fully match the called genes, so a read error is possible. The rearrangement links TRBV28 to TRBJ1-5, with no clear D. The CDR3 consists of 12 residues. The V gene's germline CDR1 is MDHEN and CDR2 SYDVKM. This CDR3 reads CASSSSDQPQHF. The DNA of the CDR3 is TGTGCCAGCAGTTCTAGCGATCAGCCCCAGCATTTT.

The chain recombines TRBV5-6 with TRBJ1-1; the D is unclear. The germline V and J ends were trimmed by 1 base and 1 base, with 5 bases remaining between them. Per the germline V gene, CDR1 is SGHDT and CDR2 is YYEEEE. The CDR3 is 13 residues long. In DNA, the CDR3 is TGTGCCAGCAGCTTGTGGCAGAACACTGAAGCTTTCTTT. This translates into CASSLWQNTEAFF.

The CDR3: CASSFAGGFEAFF. In nucleotides, the CDR3 is TGTGCCAGCAGTTTTGCAGGAGGTTTTGAAGCTTTCTTT. The rearrangement joins TRBV6-5 to TRBJ1-1, with D unclear. CDR1 and CDR2 (germline): MNHEY, SVGAGI. There are 13 residues in the CDR3. The V end lost 4 bases, the J end lost 7 bases, and 13 bases lay between the germline ends.

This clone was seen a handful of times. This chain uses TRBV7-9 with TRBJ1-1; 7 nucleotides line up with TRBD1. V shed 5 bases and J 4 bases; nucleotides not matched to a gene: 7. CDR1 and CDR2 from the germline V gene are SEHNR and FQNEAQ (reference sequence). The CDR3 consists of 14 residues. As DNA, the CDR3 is TGTGCCAGCAGCGACAGGGTTTTGGCCACTGAAGCTTTCTTT. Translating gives CASSDRVLATEAFF.

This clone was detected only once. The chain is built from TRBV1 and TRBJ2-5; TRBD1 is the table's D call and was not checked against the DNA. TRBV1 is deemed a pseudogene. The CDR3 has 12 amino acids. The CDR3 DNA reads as TGCACCGGGGGACACCACCAAGAGACCCAGTACTTC. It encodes CTGGHHQETQYF.

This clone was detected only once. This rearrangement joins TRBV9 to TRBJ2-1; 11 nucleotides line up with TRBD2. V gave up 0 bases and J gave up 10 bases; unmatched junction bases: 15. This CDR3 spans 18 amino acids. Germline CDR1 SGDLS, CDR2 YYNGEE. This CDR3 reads CASSVVGGLADGFREQFF. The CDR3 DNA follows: TGTGCCAGCAGCGTAGTAGGGGGACTAGCGGATGGTTTTAGGGAGCAGTTCTTC.

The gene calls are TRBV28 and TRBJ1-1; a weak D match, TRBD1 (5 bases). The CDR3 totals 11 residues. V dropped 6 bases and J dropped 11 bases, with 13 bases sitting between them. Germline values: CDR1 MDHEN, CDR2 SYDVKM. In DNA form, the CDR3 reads TGTGCCAGCAGGGCTGGGGCTCAGGCTTTCTTT. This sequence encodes CASRAGAQAFF.

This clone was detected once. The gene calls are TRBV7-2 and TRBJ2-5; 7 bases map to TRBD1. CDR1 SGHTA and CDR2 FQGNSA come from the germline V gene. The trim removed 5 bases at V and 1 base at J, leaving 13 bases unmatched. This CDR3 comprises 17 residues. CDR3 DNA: TGTGCCAGCAGCCCTAGGGACAGCCCTTTCCTCCAAGAGACCCAGTACTTC. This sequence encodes CASSPRDSPFLQETQYF.

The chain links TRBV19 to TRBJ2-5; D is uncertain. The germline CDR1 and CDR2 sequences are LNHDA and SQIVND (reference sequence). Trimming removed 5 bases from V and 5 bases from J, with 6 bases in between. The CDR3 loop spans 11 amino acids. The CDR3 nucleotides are TGTGCCAGTAGTGATCGGGAGACCCAGTACTTC. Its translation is CASSDRETQYF.

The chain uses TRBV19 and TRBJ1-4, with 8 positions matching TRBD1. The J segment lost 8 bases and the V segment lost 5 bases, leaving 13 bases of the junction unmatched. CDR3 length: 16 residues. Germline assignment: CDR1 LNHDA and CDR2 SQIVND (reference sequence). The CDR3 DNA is TGTGCCAGTAGTCCTCCTCGACAGGGGATACGCGAAAAACTGTTTTTT. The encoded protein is CASSPPRQGIREKLFF.

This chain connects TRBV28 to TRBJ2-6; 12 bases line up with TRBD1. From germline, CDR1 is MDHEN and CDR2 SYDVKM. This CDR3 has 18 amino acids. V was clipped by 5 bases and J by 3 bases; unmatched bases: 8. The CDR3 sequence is CASSIPGQGANGANVLTF. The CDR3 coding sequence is TGTGCCAGCAGTATACCGGGACAGGGGGCTAATGGGGCCAACGTCCTGACTTTC. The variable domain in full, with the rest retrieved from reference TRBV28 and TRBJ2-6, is DVKVTQSSRYLVKRTGEKVFLECVQDMDHENMFWYRQDPGLGLRLIYFSYDVKMKEKGDIPEGYSVSREKKERFSLILESASTNQTSMYLCASSIPGQGANGANVLTFGAGSRLTVL.

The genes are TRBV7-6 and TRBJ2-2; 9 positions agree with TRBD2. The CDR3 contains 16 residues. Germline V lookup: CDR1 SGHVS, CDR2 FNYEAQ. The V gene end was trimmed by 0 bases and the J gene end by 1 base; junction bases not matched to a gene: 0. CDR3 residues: CASSLAAGGNTGELFF. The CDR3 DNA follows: TGTGCCAGCAGCTTAGCAGCGGGAGGGAACACCGGGGAGCTGTTTTTT.